The clone carrying this TCR beta chain was seen a single time. Its antigen is as yet unknown. This specimen belongs to a study of ipilimumab plus nivolumab after autologous stem cell transplantation. Overall study: The DLBCL cohort had primary refractory and relapsed disease, with 18-month progression-free survival of about 82% and 31%.

Trimming removed 6 bases at V and 2 bases at J, with 14 bases between. The CDR3 extends over 15 amino acids. Germline V gene lookup returns CDR1 LNHDA and CDR2 SQIVND (reference sequence). Clones were sequenced by immunoSEQ multiplex PCR, and TCRdb holds only the in-frame ones, with some missing. Counted here are 15,000 to 20,000 clones, approximately 78% occurring once; the ten biggest clones make up more than 15%. Study observations and caveats: TCR repertoire, Treg phenotype and gut microbiota reportedly support more study of this approach.

Ipilimumab, 1 mg/kg, started 14 to 28 days after autologous transplant. This receptor was taken from a male donor with diffuse large B-cell lymphoma. The material was PBMCs, obtained in a trial of ipilimumab plus nivolumab as post-transplant consolidation. This chain uses TRBV19 with TRBJ1-3, with D possibly matching TRBD1 (6 bases). CDR3 protein: CASSEQGITGNTIYF. The CDR3 nucleotides are TGTGCCAGTAGCGAACAGGGAATCACTGGAAACACCATATATTTT.